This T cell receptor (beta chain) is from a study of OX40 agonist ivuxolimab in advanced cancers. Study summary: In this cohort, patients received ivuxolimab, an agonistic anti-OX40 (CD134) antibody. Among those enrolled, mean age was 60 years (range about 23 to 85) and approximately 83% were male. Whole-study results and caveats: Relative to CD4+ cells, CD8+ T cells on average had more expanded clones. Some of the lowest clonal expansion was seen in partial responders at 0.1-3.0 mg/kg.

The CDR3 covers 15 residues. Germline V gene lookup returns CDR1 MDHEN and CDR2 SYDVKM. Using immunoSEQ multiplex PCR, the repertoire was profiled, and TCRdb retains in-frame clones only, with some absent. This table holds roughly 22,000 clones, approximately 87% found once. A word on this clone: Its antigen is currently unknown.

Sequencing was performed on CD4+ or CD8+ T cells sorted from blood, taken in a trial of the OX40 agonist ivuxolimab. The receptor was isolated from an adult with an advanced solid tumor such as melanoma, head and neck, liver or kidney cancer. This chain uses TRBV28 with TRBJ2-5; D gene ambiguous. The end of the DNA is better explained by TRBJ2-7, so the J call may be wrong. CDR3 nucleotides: TGTGCCAGCAGTTTTACAAAGGCACTCTACTACGAGCAGTACTTC. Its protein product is CASSFTKALYYEQYF.